A selection of T cell receptor beta chains follows, all from one sample in a study of T cell responses to AZD1222 COVID-19 vaccine. The method was immunoSEQ multiplex PCR; TCRdb's version includes in-frame clones alone and lacks a portion of them. The data hold some 78,000 clones, with about four fifths observed a single time. The sample in question was peripheral blood, obtained 28 days after the second AZD1222 dose. The origin of the receptors is an adult who received the AZD1222 COVID-19 vaccine. The CDR3 runs from the conserved cysteine through the conserved F or W. D genes are given only for firm matches.

J | V | D | DNA | CDR3
TRBJ2-1 | TRBV4-2 | NA | TGTGCCAGCAGCCCGGTCGGGCCTTACAATGAGCAGTTCTTC | CASSPVGPYNEQFF
TRBJ2-4 | TRBV3-1/TRBV3-2 | NA | TGTGCCAGCAGCCACAAAGGCAGGGGGGCCTTCAAAAACATTCAGTACTTC | CASSHKGRGAFKNIQYF
TRBJ1-2 | TRBV28 | NA | TGTGCCAGCACCCTGGGGTGGGAAGATGGCTACACCTTC | CASTLGWEDGYTF
TRBJ2-2 | TRBV3-1/TRBV3-2 | NA | TGTGCCAGCAGCCAGACCGGGGAGCTGTTTTTT | CASSQTGELFF
TRBJ2-1 | TRBV4-2 | TRBD2 | TGTGCCAGCAGTAAGGCCCCCCTAGCGGGAGGGTCCGTTGAGCAGTTCTTC | CASSKAPLAGGSVEQFF
TRBJ2-1 | TRBV27 | TRBD2 | TGTGCCAGCAGTTCGACTAGCGCCGTCTACAATGAGCAGTTCTTC | CASSSTSAVYNEQFF
TRBJ2-5 | TRBV27 | NA | TGTGCCAGCAGTTTATCAGGGGGACGTGAGACCCAGTACTTC | CASSLSGGRETQYF
TRBJ1-2 | TRBV5-1 | TRBD1 | TGCGCCAGCAGCTTGAACCCTGTACAGGGGCTCTATGGCTACACCTTC | CASSLNPVQGLYGYTF
TRBJ1-6 | TRBV28 | NA | TGTGCCAGCAGTTTGAGGAGCTCCTATAATTCACCCCTCCACTTT | CASSLRSSYNSPLHF
TRBJ2-1 | TRBV11-1 | NA | TGTGCCAGCAGCAGAGAAGGGGGAATAGGGCGGTTCTTC | CASSREGGIGRFF